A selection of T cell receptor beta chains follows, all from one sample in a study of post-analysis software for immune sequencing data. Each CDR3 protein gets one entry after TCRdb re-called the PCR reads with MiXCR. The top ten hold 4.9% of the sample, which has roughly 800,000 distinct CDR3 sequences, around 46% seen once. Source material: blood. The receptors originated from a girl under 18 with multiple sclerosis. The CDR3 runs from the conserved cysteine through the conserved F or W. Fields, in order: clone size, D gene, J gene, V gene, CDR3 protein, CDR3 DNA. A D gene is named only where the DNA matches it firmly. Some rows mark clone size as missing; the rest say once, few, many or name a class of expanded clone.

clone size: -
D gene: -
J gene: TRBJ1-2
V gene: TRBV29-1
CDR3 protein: CSVEGGRAYGYTF
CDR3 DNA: TGCAGCGTTGAGGGGGGCAGGGCCTATGGCTACACCTTC

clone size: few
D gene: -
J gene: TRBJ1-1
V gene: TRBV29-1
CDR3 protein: CSVEEGGGTEAFF
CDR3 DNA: TGCAGCGTTGAAGAGGGGGGGGGGACTGAAGCTTTCTTT

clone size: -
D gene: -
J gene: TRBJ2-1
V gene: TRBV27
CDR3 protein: CASSPRAGRRNEQFF
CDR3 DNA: TGTGCCAGCAGTCCCCGGGCAGGCCGGCGGAATGAGCAGTTCTTC

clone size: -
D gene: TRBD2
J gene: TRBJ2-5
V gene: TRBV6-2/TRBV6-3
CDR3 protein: CAGSIRTSPWQETQYF
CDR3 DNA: TGTGCCGGCAGCATAAGGACTAGCCCTTGGCAAGAGACCCAGTACTTC

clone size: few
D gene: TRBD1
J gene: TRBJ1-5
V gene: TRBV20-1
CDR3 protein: CSADRANQPQHF
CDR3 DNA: TGCAGTGCCGACAGGGCTAATCAGCCCCAGCATTTT

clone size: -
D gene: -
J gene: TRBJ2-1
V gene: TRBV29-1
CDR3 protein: CSVVGQAYNEQFF
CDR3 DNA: TGCAGCGTTGTTGGGCAGGCCTACAATGAGCAGTTCTTC

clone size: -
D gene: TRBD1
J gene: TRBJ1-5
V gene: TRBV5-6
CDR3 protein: CASSLGDRDNQPQHF
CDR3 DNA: TGTGCCAGCAGCTTGGGCGACAGGGACAATCAGCCCCAGCATTTT

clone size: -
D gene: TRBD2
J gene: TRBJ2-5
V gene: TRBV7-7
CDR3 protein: CASSRGGTSGQETQYF
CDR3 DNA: TGTGCTAGCAGCCGCGGGGGTACTAGCGGGCAAGAGACCCAGTACTTC

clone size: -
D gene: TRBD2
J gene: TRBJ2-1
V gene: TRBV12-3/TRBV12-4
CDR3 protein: CASSPSGRGDNEQFF
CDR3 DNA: TGTGCCAGCAGCCCTAGCGGACGAGGGGACAATGAGCAGTTCTTC

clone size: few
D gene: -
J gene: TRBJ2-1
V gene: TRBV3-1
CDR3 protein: CASSREATKGDEQFF
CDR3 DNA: TGTGCCAGCAGCCGGGAAGCGACAAAAGGCGATGAGCAGTTCTTC

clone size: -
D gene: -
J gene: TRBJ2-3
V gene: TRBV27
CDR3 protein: CASRPAGRTDTQYF
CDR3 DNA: TGTGCCAGCAGGCCAGCCGGGCGCACAGATACGCAGTATTTT

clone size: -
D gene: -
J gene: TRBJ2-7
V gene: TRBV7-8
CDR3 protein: CASSGDSLYEQYF
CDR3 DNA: TGTGCCAGCAGCGGGGACTCTCTCTACGAGCAGTACTTC

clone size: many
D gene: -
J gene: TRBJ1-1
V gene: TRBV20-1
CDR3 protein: CSARDKYRAARGTEAFF
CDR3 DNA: TGCAGTGCTAGAGATAAATATAGGGCAGCCCGGGGCACTGAAGCTTTCTTT

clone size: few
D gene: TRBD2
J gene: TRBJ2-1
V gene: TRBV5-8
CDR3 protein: CASSLREGAYNEQFF
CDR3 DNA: TGTGCCAGCAGCTTGCGGGAGGGGGCCTACAATGAGCAGTTCTTC

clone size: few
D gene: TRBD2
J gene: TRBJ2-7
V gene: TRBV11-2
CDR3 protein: CASSATSGRLDEQYF
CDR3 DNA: TGTGCCAGCAGCGCGACTAGCGGGAGGCTCGACGAGCAGTACTTC

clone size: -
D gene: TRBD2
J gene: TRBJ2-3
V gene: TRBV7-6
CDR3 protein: CARGIAGSTDTQYF
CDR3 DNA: TGTGCCCGCGGCATAGCGGGAAGCACAGATACGCAGTATTTT

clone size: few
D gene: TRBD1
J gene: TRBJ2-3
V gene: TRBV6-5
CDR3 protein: CASSYSRDSFTDTQYF
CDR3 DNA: TGTGCCAGCAGTTACTCACGGGACAGCTTCACAGATACGCAGTATTTT

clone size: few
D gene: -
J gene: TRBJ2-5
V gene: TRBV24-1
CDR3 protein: CATSDSRPGEETQYF
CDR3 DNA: TGTGCCACCAGTGATTCACGCCCCGGGGAGGAGACCCAGTACTTC

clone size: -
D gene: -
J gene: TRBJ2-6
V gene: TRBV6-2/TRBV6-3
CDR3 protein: CAIGKGASGANVLTF
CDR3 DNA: TGTGCCATCGGTAAAGGGGCCTCTGGGGCCAACGTCCTGACTTTC

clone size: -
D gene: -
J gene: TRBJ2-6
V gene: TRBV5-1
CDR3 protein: CTSSWIQGTGANVLTF
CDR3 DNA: TGCACCAGCAGCTGGATCCAGGGGACTGGGGCCAACGTCCTGACTTTT

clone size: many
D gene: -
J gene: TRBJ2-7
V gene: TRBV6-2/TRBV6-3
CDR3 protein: CASSYSTSSYEQYF
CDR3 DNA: TGTGCCAGCAGTTACTCGACTAGTTCCTACGAGCAGTACTTC

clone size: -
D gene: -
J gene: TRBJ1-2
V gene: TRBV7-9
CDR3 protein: CASSSGRRSYGYTF
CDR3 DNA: TGTGCCAGCAGCTCGGGACGGAGAAGCTATGGCTACACCTTC

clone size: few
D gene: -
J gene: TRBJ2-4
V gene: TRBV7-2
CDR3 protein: CASSSPGSLNIQYF
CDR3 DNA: TGTGCCAGCAGCTCCCCGGGGTCCTTAAACATTCAGTACTTC

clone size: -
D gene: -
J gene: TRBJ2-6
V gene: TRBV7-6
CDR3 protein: CASSLFSSPGANVLTF
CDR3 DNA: TGTGCCAGCAGCCTCTTTAGTTCCCCTGGGGCCAACGTCCTGACTTTC

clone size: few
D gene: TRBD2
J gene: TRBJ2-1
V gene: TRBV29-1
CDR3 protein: CSVAGLAGWIVNEQFF
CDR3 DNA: TGCAGCGTCGCCGGACTAGCGGGATGGATTGTCAATGAGCAGTTCTTC

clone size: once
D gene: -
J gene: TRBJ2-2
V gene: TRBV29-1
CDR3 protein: CSVRASTGELFF
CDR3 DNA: TGCAGCGTTAGGGCCAGCACCGGGGAGCTGTTTTTT

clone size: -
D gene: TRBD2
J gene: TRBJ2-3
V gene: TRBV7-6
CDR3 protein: CASSPRTSLDTQYF
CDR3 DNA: TGTGCCAGCAGCCCAAGGACTAGTCTAGATACGCAGTATTTT

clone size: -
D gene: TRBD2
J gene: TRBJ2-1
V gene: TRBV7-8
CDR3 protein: CASHKEGGDNEQFF
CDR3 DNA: TGTGCCAGCCACAAAGAGGGAGGGGATAATGAGCAGTTCTTC

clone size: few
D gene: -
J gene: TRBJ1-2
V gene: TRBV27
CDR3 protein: CASSLSKGGGYTF
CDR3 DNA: TGTGCCAGCAGTTTATCGAAGGGGGGCGGCTACACCTTC

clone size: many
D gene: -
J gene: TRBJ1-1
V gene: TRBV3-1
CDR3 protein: CASSQGGNTEAFF
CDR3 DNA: TGTGCCAGCAGCCAAGGGGGGAACACTGAAGCTTTCTTT

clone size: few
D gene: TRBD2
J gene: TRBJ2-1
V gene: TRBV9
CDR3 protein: CASSVWAGGPRNEQFF
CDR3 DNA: TGTGCCAGCAGCGTATGGGCGGGAGGGCCGAGGAATGAGCAGTTCTTC

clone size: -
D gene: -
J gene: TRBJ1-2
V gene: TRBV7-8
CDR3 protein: CASSRQVGSNYGYTF
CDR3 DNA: TGTGCCAGCAGCCGCCAGGTGGGGTCTAACTATGGCTACACCTTC

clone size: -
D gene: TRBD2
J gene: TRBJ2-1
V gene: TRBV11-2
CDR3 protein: CASSLDPGLGSYNEQFF
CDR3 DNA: TGTGCCAGCAGCTTAGACCCGGGACTAGGGTCCTACAATGAGCAGTTCTTC

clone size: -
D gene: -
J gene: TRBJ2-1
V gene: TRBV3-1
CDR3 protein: CASSPRVNDNEQFF
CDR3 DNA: TGTGCCAGCAGCCCCCGGGTCAACGACAATGAGCAGTTCTTC

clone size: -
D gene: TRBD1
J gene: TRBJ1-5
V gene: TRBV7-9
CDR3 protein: CASSSDRDSNQPQHF
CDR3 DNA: TGTGCCAGCAGCTCGGACAGGGATAGCAATCAGCCCCAGCATTTT

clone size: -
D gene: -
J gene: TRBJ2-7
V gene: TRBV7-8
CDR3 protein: CASSPGAFSYEQYF
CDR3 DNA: TGTGCCAGCAGCCCTGGGGCTTTCTCCTACGAGCAGTACTTC

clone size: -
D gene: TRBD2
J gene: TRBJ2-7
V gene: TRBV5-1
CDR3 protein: CASRQTSATLTKYF
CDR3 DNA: TGCGCCAGCAGGCAGACTAGCGCGACCCTCACCAAGTACTTC

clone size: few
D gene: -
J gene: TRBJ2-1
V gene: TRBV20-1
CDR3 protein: CSAAPGVSYNEQFF
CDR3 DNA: TGCAGTGCCGCACCGGGGGTCTCCTACAATGAGCAGTTCTTC

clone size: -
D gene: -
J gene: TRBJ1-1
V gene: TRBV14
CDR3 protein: CASSPSRRYTEAFF
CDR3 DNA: TGTGCCAGCAGCCCATCTCGTAGGTACACTGAAGCTTTCTTT

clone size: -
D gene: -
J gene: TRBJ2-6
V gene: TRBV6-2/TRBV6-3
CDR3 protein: CVSSYFGSGANVLTF
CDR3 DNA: TGTGTCAGCAGTTACTTTGGGTCTGGGGCCAACGTCCTGACTTTC

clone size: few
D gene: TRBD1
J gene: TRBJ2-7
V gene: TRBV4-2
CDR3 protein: CASSQGLTGYEQYF
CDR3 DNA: TGTGCCAGCAGCCAAGGCCTGACAGGGTACGAGCAGTACTTC

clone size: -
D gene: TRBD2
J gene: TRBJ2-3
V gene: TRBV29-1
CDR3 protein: CSVESGLAGETGTQYF
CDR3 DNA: TGCAGCGTTGAATCCGGACTAGCGGGAGAAACAGGTACGCAGTATTTT

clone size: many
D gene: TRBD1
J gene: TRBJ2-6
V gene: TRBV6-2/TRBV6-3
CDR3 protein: CASRGLTGAGANVLTF
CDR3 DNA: TGTGCCAGCAGGGGGCTTACAGGGGCTGGGGCCAACGTCCTGACTTTC

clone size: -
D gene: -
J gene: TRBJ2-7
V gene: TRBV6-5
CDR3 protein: CASSPGRLYEQYF
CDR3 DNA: TGTGCCAGCAGTCCCGGTCGGCTCTACGAGCAGTACTTC

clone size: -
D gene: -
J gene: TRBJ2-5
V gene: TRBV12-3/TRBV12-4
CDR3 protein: CASNMGGEGRSTQYF
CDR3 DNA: TGTGCCAGCAATATGGGGGGAGAGGGAAGGTCAACCCAGTACTTC

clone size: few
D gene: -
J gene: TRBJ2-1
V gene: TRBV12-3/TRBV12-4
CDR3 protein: CASSLANYNEQFF
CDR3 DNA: TGTGCCAGCAGTTTAGCTAATTACAATGAGCAGTTCTTC

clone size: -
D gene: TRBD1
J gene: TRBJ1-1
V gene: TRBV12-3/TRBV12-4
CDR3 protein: CASSRPAGGSTEAFF
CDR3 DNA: TGTGCCAGCAGTCGTCCCGCAGGGGGAAGCACTGAAGCTTTCTTT

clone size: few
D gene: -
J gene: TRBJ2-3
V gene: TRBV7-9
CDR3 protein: CASSRRTEGTDTQYF
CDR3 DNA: TGTGCCAGCAGTCGGCGGACTGAGGGCACAGATACGCAGTATTTT